This passage covers 11 T cell receptor beta chains from one sample sequenced in a study of blood T cells in healthy people across ages. A second PCR of roughly 7 to 11 cycles used a sample-barcoded 5' primer and a J-beta primer mix. TCRdb re-called the 5' RACE reads with MiXCR, one entry per CDR3 protein. The sample lists 1.5 million to 1.8 million distinct CDR3 sequences, approximately 43% occurring once. The sample taken for sequencing was blood. These receptors came from a woman younger than 35 in good health.

The chain couples TRBV28 to TRBJ2-1; D might be TRBD1 or TRBD2, each matching 5 bases. The J call is in doubt because the DNA end fits TRBJ2-7 better. Per the germline V gene, CDR1 is MDHEN and CDR2 is SYDVKM. The length of the CDR3 is 14 residues. The CDR3, as DNA: TGTGCCAGCAGTCTTAGGGACCTCTACAATGAGCAGTACTTC. Residues: CASSLRDLYNEQYF.

CDR3 sequence reads: CASSLRQGLIYEQYF. The CDR3 coding sequence is TGTGCCAGCAGCTTACGACAGGGCCTTATCTACGAGCAGTACTTC. The rearrangement uses TRBV7-2 and TRBJ2-7, with TRBD1 matching 7 bases. The length of the CDR3 is 15 residues. Germline loops: CDR1 SGHTA, CDR2 FQGNSA. The V and J ends lost 2 bases and 3 bases, in that order; junction bases with no gene match: 7. The full variable domain, in which reference TRBV7-2 and TRBJ2-7 provide the parts outside the CDR3, is GAGVSQSPSNKVTEKGKDVELRCDPISGHTALYWYRQSLGQGLEFLIYFQGNSAPDKSGLPSDRFSAERTGGSVSTLTIQRTQQEDSAVYLCASSLRQGLIYEQYFGPGTRLTVT.

The gene calls are TRBV20-1 and TRBJ1-5; a possible D gene is TRBD1 (5 bases). V was clipped by 0 bases and J by 3 bases, with 12 bases between them. The CDR3 is 15 amino acids. Germline-derived CDR1 and CDR2 are DFQATT and SNEGSKA (reference sequence). CDR3 bases: TGCAGTGCTAGAGATTCGGGGGGTCCCAATCAGCCCCAGCATTTT. This gives the protein CSARDSGGPNQPQHF.

The CDR3 DNA reads TGCGCCAGCAGCCAGGGACAGCTGCCCTCCTACGAGCAGTACTTC. It encodes CASSQGQLPSYEQYF. V gene TRBV5-1 combines with J gene TRBJ2-7; 7 bases agree with TRBD1. This CDR3 is built from 15 residues. CDR1 and CDR2 (germline): SGHRS, YFSETQ. V trimming: 4 bases; J trimming: 0 bases; junction bases outside the gene matches: 7.

The rearrangement uses TRBV4-3 and TRBJ2-3; 9 bases are a match to TRBD2. Germline V CDR1 and CDR2: LGHNA, YSLEER. J was trimmed by 2 bases and V by 2 bases; bases with no gene match: 8. The CDR3 is made up of 17 amino acids. The CDR3 coding sequence is TGCGCCAGCAGCCAACTCCTAGCGGGAATATCCACAGATACGCAGTATTTT. Amino acid sequence: CASSQLLAGISTDTQYF.

The chain combines TRBV6-5 with TRBJ1-2; unclear D gene. Germline loops: CDR1 MNHEY, CDR2 SVGAGI. Between the trimmed V and J ends, which lost 7 bases and 2 bases, there was a span of 14 bases. The CDR3 is 14 amino acids. The CDR3 bases are TGTGCCAGCACCAACTGGCGGAGGAACTATGGCTACACCTTC. Amino acid sequence: CASTNWRRNYGYTF.

V gene TRBV11-2 combines with J gene TRBJ2-3; the D is unclear. Germline V gene data show CDR1 as SGHAT and CDR2 as FQNNGV. Trimming cost V 5 bases and J 4 bases, with 10 bases left between them. This CDR3 region has 13 residues. This chain's CDR3 is CASSAYGPDTQYF. The CDR3 nucleotides are TGTGCCAGCAGCGCCTACGGGCCAGATACGCAGTATTTT.

This chain joins TRBV20-1 and TRBJ2-7; D is uncertain. V lost 3 bases and J lost 2, with 11 bases in between. The CDR3 length is 13 residues. The germline CDR1 and CDR2 sequences are DFQATT and SNEGSKA (reference sequence). The CDR3 here is CSARLRTTYEQYF. As DNA, the CDR3 is TGCAGTGCTAGGCTGCGTACTACCTACGAGCAGTACTTC.

Only a few counts were recorded for this clonotype. This chain joins TRBV6-6 and TRBJ2-5; TRBD2 matches 8 bases. The V segment lost 2 bases and the J segment 2 bases; nucleotides outside the gene matches: 7. This CDR3 region has 16 residues. The germline V gene has CDR1 MNHNY and CDR2 SVGAGI (reference sequence). The CDR3 bases are TGTGCCAGCAGTTACGCAGCGGGAGAGGGGCAAGAGACCCAGTACTTC. It is translated as CASSYAAGEGQETQYF.

This clonotype was picked up many times. One end of the junction does not line up with germline, which may come from a read error. DNA for the CDR3: TGTGCCAGCAGTCGGGACAGATTCTATGGCTACACCTTC. Encoded protein: CASSRDRFYGYTF. This chain links TRBV5-1 with TRBJ1-2, with 7 bases matching TRBD1. CDR1 SGHRS and CDR2 YFSETQ come from the germline V gene. The CDR3 is made up of 13 amino acids.

The V gene is TRBV4-3, the J gene TRBJ2-7, with a possible D match to TRBD1 (7 bases). The J call could be wrong; TRBJ2-4 is a better fit for the DNA end. Per the germline V gene, CDR1 is LGHNA and CDR2 is YSLEER. The CDR3 totals 17 residues. CDR3 sequence (DNA): TGCGCCAGCAGCCAAGATTTCCCAGGGGGGAATGGGAACATTCAGTACTTC. Its translation: CASSQDFPGGNGNIQYF.